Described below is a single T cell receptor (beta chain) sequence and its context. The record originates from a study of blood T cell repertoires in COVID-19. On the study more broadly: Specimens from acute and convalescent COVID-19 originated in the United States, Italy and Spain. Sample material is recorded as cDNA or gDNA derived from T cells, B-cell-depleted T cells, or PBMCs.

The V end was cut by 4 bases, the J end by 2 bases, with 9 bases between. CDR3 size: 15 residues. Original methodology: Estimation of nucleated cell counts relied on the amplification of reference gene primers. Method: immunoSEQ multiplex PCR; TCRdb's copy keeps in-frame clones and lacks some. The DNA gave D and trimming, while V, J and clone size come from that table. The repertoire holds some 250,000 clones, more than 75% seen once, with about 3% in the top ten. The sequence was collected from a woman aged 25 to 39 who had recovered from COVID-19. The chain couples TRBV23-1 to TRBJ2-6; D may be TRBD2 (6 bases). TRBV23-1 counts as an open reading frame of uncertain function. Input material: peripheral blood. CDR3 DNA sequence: TGCGCCAGCAGTCTAAGGAGGGCTGGGGCCAACGTCCTGACTTTC. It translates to CASSLRRAGANVLTF.